Each of the 10 T cell receptor beta chains below was sequenced from the same sample in a study of radiotherapy plus CTLA-4 blockade in lung cancer. TCRdb's table, derived via immunoSEQ multiplex PCR, lists solely in-frame clones and lacks some. The sample holds fewer than 95,000 clones, 83% seen once. This sample comprised peripheral blood, obtained from a patient treated with radiotherapy plus ipilimumab. The receptors derive from a human donor with non-small cell lung cancer who had stable disease on radiotherapy plus ipilimumab.

J is TRBJ1-3 and V is TRBV5-1; D is undetermined. V lost 5 bases and J lost 0, with 15 bases in between. The CDR3 spans 16 residues. The germline gives CDR1 SGHRS, CDR2 YFSETQ. The CDR3 nucleotides read TGCGCCAGCAGACGCGGGCCCCTGGACTCTGGAAACACCATATATTTT. It encodes CASRRGPLDSGNTIYF. Full variable domain (remainder filled in from reference TRBV5-1 and TRBJ1-3): KAGVTQTPRYLIKTRGQQVTLSCSPISGHRSVSWYQQTPGQGLQFLFEYFSETQRNKGNFPGRFSGRQFSNSRSEMNVSTLELGDSALYLCASRRGPLDSGNTIYFGEGSWLTVV.

The chain couples TRBV14 to TRBJ2-5; 7 bases fit TRBD1. The germline V gene has CDR1 SGHDN and CDR2 FVKESK. CDR3 size: 15 residues. The ends lost 0 bases at V and 5 bases at J; junction bases unmatched: 6. Here the CDR3 reads CASSQDQGDWETQYF. In nucleotides, the CDR3 is TGTGCCAGCAGCCAAGACCAGGGGGATTGGGAGACCCAGTACTTC.

V and J are TRBV6-1 and TRBJ1-1, with D perhaps TRBD1 (6 bases). V shed 2 bases and J shed 2 bases, with 9 bases lying between them. The CDR3 contains 14 residues. From germline, CDR1 is MNHNS and CDR2 SASEGT. The CDR3 bases are TGTGCCAGCAGTGAAAGGGGGATCAACACTGAAGCTTTCTTT. Translation: CASSERGINTEAFF.

The chain recombines TRBV28 with TRBJ1-5; D is perhaps TRBD1 (6 bases). Germline V gene sequence: CDR1 MDHEN, CDR2 SYDVKM. Trimming removed 7 bases at V and 7 bases at J, with 14 bases between. The CDR3 is made up of 13 amino acids. The CDR3 protein is CASNQQGFQPQHF. As DNA, the CDR3 is TGTGCCAGCAACCAACAGGGTTTCCAGCCCCAGCATTTT.

The chain links TRBV6-5 to TRBJ1-6, with D unresolved. V was pared by 6 bases and J by 6 bases, with 6 bases between. The germline gives CDR1 MNHEY, CDR2 SVGAGI. The CDR3 is 12 residues long. Written as DNA, the CDR3 is TGTGCCAGCAGGCCTCTTAATTCACCCCTCCACTTT. Encoded protein: CASRPLNSPLHF.

J is TRBJ2-3 and V is TRBV5-4, with 7 bases that match TRBD2. V trimming: 4 bases; J trimming: 2 bases; junction bases outside the gene matches: 7. Germline CDR1 is SGHNT and CDR2 is YYREEE (reference sequence). The CDR3 consists of 15 residues. This CDR3 reads CASSLGLAATDTQYF. The CDR3, as DNA: TGTGCCAGCAGCCTGGGGCTAGCGGCCACAGATACGCAGTATTTT.

V and J are TRBV7-9 and TRBJ2-3; D call uncertain. Trimming removed 2 bases at V and 2 bases at J, with 11 bases between. Looked up from germline, CDR1 is SEHNR and CDR2 is FQNEAQ (reference sequence). The CDR3 length is 15 residues. The CDR3 nucleotides are TGTGCCAGCAGCTTATCGGGCCTCCCCACAGATACGCAGTATTTT. Its protein is CASSLSGLPTDTQYF.

The gene calls are TRBV19 and TRBJ2-7; possible D gene TRBD1, 6 bases. V was trimmed by 6 bases and J by 5 bases, leaving 14 bases between them. Germline CDR1 reads LNHDA; CDR2 reads SQIVND (reference sequence). CDR3 length: 13 residues. CDR3 DNA sequence: TGTGCCAGTAGGAATCGGACAGTCAACGAGCAGTACTTC. As protein: CASRNRTVNEQYF.

This clone was counted once. The rearrangement links TRBV14 to TRBJ2-5; D unclear. CDR3 length equals 16 residues. The germline V gene has CDR1 SGHDN and CDR2 FVKESK. The V and J ends lost 4 bases and 4 bases respectively, with 19 bases between them. The CDR3 sequence is CASSRELLTRLETQYF. CDR3 DNA: TGTGCCAGCAGCCGAGAACTACTGACCCGATTAGAGACCCAGTACTTC. Full variable domain (remainder filled in from reference TRBV14 and TRBJ2-5): EAGVTQFPSHSVIEKGQTVTLRCDPISGHDNLYWYRRVMGKEIKFLLHFVKESKQDESGMPNNRFLAERTGGTYSTLKVQPAELEDSGVYFCASSRELLTRLETQYFGPGTRLLVL.

The chain joins TRBV5-1 to TRBJ2-3; D tentatively fits TRBD1 or TRBD2 (5 bases each). Per the germline V gene, CDR1 is SGHRS and CDR2 is YFSETQ. V gave up 6 bases and J gave up 1 base, with 15 bases separating them. This CDR3 comprises 15 residues. In nucleotides, the CDR3 is TGCGCCAGCAAGAGGGGCCCCGAGGGCACAGATACGCAGTATTTT. It codes for CASKRGPEGTDTQYF.